The rows below give T cell receptor beta chains drawn from one sample of a study of naive and memory T cell subsets. TCRdb passed the UMI-ligation and nested PCR reads through MiXCR, listing each CDR3 protein once. The sample includes under 150,000 distinct CDR3 sequences, more than 15% seen only once; the top ten take about 0.63%. Material: naive CD8+ T cells from blood. These receptors all stem from a human donor in good health. Both conserved end residues are part of each CDR3. A D gene is named only where the DNA matches it firmly. The listing skips clone size in some rows; elsewhere it reads once, few, many or a size class.

J | size | V | D | CDR3 | DNA
TRBJ2-7 | few | TRBV29-1 | TRBD1 | CSARGRGQTSYEQYF | TGCAGCGCTCGGGGCAGGGGGCAAACCTCCTACGAGCAGTACTTC
TRBJ2-5 | - | TRBV12-5 | - | CASGLVPGAGTLQETQYF | TGTGCTAGTGGTTTGGTTCCGGGAGCAGGGACACTTCAAGAGACCCAGTACTTC
TRBJ2-2 | few | TRBV9 | - | CASTQGILNTGELFF | TGTGCCAGCACCCAGGGAATACTTAACACCGGGGAGCTGTTTTTT
TRBJ2-5 | - | TRBV28 | - | CASRPGQNQETQYF | TGTGCCAGCAGGCCCGGACAGAATCAAGAGACCCAGTACTTC
TRBJ2-7 | few | TRBV19 | - | CASSMGTDYEQYF | TGTGCCAGTAGTATGGGAACAGATTACGAGCAGTACTTC
TRBJ2-7 | - | TRBV27 | - | CASSPGDEQYF | TGTGCCAGCTCCCCCGGGGACGAGCAGTACTTC
TRBJ2-3 | - | TRBV6-6 | - | CASSFDRYQSTDTQYF | TGTGCCAGCAGTTTCGACAGATACCAAAGCACAGATACGCAGTATTTT
TRBJ1-2 | - | TRBV27 | - | CASKDSLNYGYTF | TGTGCCAGCAAGGATTCCCTGAACTATGGCTACACCTTC
TRBJ1-6 | - | TRBV20-1 | - | CSAVPPAYNSPLHF | TGCAGTGCTGTCCCCCCGGCCTATAATTCACCCCTCCACTTT
TRBJ1-5 | few | TRBV19 | - | CASSIGTTQHF | TGTGCCAGTAGTATTGGCACTACCCAGCATTTT
TRBJ2-1 | - | TRBV27 | TRBD2 | CASSFGGGVVFEQFF | TGTGCCAGCAGTTTCGGGGGGGGCGTAGTGTTTGAGCAGTTCTTC
TRBJ1-5 | - | TRBV30 | - | CAWSIRTIGTGQPQHF | TGTGCCTGGAGTATTAGGACCATCGGGACGGGTCAGCCCCAGCATTTT
TRBJ1-2 | - | TRBV28 | - | CASSLPGREPPEELYGYTF | TGTGCCAGCAGTTTACCAGGAAGGGAGCCTCCGGAGGAACTATATGGCTACACCTTC
TRBJ2-3 | - | TRBV6-2/TRBV6-3 | - | CASSAGPTQYF | TGTGCCAGCAGTGCGGGCCCTACGCAGTATTTT
TRBJ2-7 | - | TRBV14 | - | CASSQDTHSYEQYF | TGTGCCAGCAGCCAAGATACACACAGCTACGAGCAGTACTTC
TRBJ2-1 | - | TRBV6-1 | - | CASSEVDYLGEQFF | TGTGCCAGCAGTGAAGTAGACTACTTGGGGGAGCAGTTCTTC
TRBJ2-7 | - | TRBV9 | TRBD1 | CASSVGGQGYEQYF | TGTGCCAGCAGCGTAGGTGGACAGGGCTACGAGCAGTACTTC
TRBJ2-3 | few | TRBV24-1 | TRBD2 | CATSDTSGTTDTQYF | TGTGCCACCAGTGATACTAGCGGGACCACAGATACGCAGTATTTT
TRBJ2-7 | - | TRBV5-4 | - | CASAQEGRMQPDEQYF | TGTGCCAGCGCCCAGGAGGGCAGGATGCAGCCCGACGAGCAGTACTTC
TRBJ2-1 | few | TRBV13 | - | CASSLDRANEQFF | TGTGCCAGCAGCTTGGATAGGGCCAATGAGCAGTTCTTC
TRBJ1-4 | few | TRBV28 | - | CASIGRIDRDEKLFF | TGTGCCAGCATTGGTCGGATTGATAGGGATGAAAAACTGTTTTTT
TRBJ1-5 | few | TRBV7-9 | - | CASSDGDSSGNQPQHF | TGTGCCAGCAGCGACGGGGACTCCTCGGGAAATCAGCCCCAGCATTTT
TRBJ2-1 | - | TRBV4-1 | - | CASSQDDRGSSYNEQFF | TGCGCCAGCAGCCAAGATGATCGGGGGAGCTCCTACAATGAGCAGTTCTTC
TRBJ2-7 | - | TRBV12-5 | TRBD1 | CASGLVRTGALLPRGEYEQYF | TGTGCTAGTGGTTTGGTACGGACAGGGGCACTCCTTCCCCGGGGAGAGTACGAGCAGTACTTC
TRBJ2-1 | - | TRBV7-9 | TRBD1 | CASITIPGTGGGKDEQFF | TGTGCCAGCATCACCATTCCCGGGACAGGTGGCGGGAAGGATGAGCAGTTCTTC
TRBJ2-1 | - | TRBV4-1 | TRBD2 | CASSPGGLAGGPGEQFF | TGCGCCAGCAGCCCTGGGGGACTAGCGGGAGGCCCGGGTGAGCAGTTCTTC
TRBJ2-7 | - | TRBV6-1 | TRBD1 | CASSVDRGGYEQYF | TGTGCCAGCAGTGTGGACAGGGGAGGGTACGAGCAGTACTTC
TRBJ2-7 | - | TRBV4-1 | - | CASSQEDLPGDEQYF | TGCGCCAGCAGCCAAGAAGACCTGCCCGGGGACGAGCAGTACTTC
TRBJ2-7 | - | TRBV6-2/TRBV6-3 | - | CASRPAWGARNEQYF | TGTGCCAGCAGGCCGGCGTGGGGGGCAAGGAACGAGCAGTACTTC
TRBJ1-5 | few | TRBV9 | - | CASSPGEVYNQPQHF | TGTGCCAGCAGCCCGGGGGAGGTATACAATCAGCCCCAGCATTTT
TRBJ1-5 | - | TRBV12-3/TRBV12-4 | TRBD1 | CASRRQGYNQPQHF | TGTGCCAGCAGGAGACAGGGATACAATCAGCCCCAGCATTTT
TRBJ2-3 | - | TRBV7-6 | TRBD2 | CASSYPPSGDDFSTDTQYF | TGTGCCAGCAGCTACCCGCCTAGCGGGGATGACTTTAGCACAGATACGCAGTATTTT
TRBJ1-1 | many | TRBV5-1 | - | CASSSTVEQNTEAFF | TGCGCCAGCAGCTCGACGGTAGAACAGAACACTGAAGCTTTCTTT
TRBJ2-4 | - | TRBV25-1 | - | CASSVQTEDIQYF | TGTGCCAGCAGTGTCCAGACCGAGGACATTCAGTACTTC
TRBJ2-5 | - | TRBV20-1 | - | CSARPFSQETQYF | TGCAGTGCTAGACCTTTTAGTCAAGAGACCCAGTACTTC
TRBJ1-1 | few | TRBV10-2 | - | CASSGRDFLGTEAFF | TGCGCCAGCAGTGGGCGGGACTTTTTGGGCACTGAAGCTTTCTTT
TRBJ2-1 | - | TRBV14 | TRBD2 | CASSQPTSGYYNEQFF | TGTGCCAGCAGCCAACCGACTAGCGGGTACTACAATGAGCAGTTCTTC
TRBJ2-7 | - | TRBV20-1 | TRBD1 | CSARDAGTGDYEQYF | TGCAGTGCTAGAGACGCCGGGACAGGGGACTACGAGCAGTACTTC
TRBJ1-2 | few | TRBV10-3 | - | CAISESTPYGYTF | TGTGCCATCAGTGAGTCCACACCGTATGGCTACACCTTC
TRBJ2-1 | many | TRBV20-1 | - | CSAFGEGFSYNEQFF | TGCAGTGCTTTTGGGGAAGGCTTTTCCTACAATGAGCAGTTCTTC
TRBJ2-1 | - | TRBV5-6 | TRBD2 | CASSLSGSWYNEQFF | TGTGCCAGCAGCCTTAGCGGGAGTTGGTACAATGAGCAGTTCTTC
TRBJ2-1 | few | TRBV6-5 | - | CASSVRSRGSYNEQFF | TGTGCCAGCAGTGTCCGCTCCCGAGGATCCTACAATGAGCAGTTCTTC
TRBJ1-5 | - | TRBV7-2 | - | CASSLVSYQPQHF | TGTGCCAGCAGCTTAGTCAGTTATCAGCCCCAGCATTTT
TRBJ1-3 | few | TRBV10-3 | - | CAISEPDKGNTIYF | TGTGCCATCAGTGAGCCCGACAAGGGAAACACCATATATTTT
TRBJ2-7 | few | TRBV5-1 | TRBD1 | CASARPGQGAYEQYF | TGCGCCAGCGCTCGTCCGGGACAGGGCGCCTACGAGCAGTACTTC
TRBJ1-2 | few | TRBV12-3/TRBV12-4 | TRBD1 | CASSLDAGGLNYGYTF | TGTGCCAGCAGTTTAGATGCAGGGGGACTGAACTATGGCTACACCTTC